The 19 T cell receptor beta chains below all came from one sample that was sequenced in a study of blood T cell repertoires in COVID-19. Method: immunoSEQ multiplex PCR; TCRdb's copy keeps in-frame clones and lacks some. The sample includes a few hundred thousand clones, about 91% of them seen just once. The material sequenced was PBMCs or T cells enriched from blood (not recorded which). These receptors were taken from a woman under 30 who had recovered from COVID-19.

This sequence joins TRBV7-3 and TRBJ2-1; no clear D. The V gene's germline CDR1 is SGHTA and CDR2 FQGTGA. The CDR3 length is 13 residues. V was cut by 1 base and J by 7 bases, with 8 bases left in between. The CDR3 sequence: CASSLMAGNEQFF. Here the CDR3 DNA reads TGTGCCAGCAGCTTAATGGCCGGGAATGAGCAGTTCTTC.

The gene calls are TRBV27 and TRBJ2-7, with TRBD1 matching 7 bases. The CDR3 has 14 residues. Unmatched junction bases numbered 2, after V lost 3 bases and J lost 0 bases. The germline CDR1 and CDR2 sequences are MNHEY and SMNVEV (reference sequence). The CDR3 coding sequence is TGTGCCAGCAGTTTTACAGGGGACTCCTACGAGCAGTACTTC. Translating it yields CASSFTGDSYEQYF.

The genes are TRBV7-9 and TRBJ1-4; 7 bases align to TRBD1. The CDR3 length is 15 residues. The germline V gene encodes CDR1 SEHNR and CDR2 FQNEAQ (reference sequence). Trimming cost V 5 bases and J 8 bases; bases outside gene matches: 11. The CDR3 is CASSNVGTVGEKLFF. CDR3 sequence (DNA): TGTGCCAGCAGCAACGTCGGGACAGTCGGAGAAAAACTGTTTTTT.

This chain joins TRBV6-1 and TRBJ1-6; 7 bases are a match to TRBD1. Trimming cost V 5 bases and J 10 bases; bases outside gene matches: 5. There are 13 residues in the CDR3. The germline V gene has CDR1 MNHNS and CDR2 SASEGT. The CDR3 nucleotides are TGTGCCAGCAGTTCCACAGGGGTATCACCCCTCCACTTT. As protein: CASSSTGVSPLHF.

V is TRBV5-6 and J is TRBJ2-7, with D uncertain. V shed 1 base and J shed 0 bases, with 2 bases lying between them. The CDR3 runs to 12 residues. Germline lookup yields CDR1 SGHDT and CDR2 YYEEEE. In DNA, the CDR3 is TGTGCCAGCAGCTTGCTCTCCTACGAGCAGTACTTC. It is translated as CASSLLSYEQYF. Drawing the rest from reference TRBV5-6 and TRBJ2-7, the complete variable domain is DAGVTQSPTHLIKTRGQQVTLRCSPKSGHDTVSWYQQALGQGPQFIFQYYEEEERQRGNFPDRFSGHQFPNYSSELNVNALLLGDSALYLCASSLLSYEQYFGPGTRLTVT.

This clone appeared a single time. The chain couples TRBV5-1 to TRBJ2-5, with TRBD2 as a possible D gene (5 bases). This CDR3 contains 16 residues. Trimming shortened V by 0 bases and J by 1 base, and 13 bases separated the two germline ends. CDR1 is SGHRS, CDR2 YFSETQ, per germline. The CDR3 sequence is CASSLASAAGQETQYF. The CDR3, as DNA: TGCGCCAGCAGCTTGGCGTCTGCGGCGGGCCAAGAGACCCAGTACTTC.

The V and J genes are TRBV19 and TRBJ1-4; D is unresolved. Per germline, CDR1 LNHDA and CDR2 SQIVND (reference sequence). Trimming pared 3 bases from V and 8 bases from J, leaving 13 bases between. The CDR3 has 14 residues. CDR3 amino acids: CASSIRGVGEKLFF. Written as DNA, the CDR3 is TGTGCCAGTAGTATCCGGGGAGTAGGCGAAAAACTGTTTTTT.

The CDR3 sequence is CASSSTAGPSSYNEQFF. The CDR3 bases are TGTGCCAGCAGCTCCACGGCGGGCCCAAGCTCCTACAATGAGCAGTTCTTC. V is TRBV7-9 and J is TRBJ2-1, with a possible D match to TRBD2 (5 bases). This CDR3 has 17 amino acids. Between the trimmed V and J ends, which lost 4 bases and 0 bases, there was a span of 16 bases. The germline gives CDR1 SEHNR, CDR2 FQNEAQ (reference sequence).

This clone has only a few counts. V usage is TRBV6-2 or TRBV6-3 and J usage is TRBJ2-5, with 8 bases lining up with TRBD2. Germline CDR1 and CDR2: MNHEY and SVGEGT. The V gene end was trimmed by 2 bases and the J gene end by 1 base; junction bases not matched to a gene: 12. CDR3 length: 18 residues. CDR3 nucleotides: TGTGCCAGCAGTTACGGGCTAGCGGGTGGAGGAGGCCAAGAGACCCAGTACTTC. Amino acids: CASSYGLAGGGGQETQYF.

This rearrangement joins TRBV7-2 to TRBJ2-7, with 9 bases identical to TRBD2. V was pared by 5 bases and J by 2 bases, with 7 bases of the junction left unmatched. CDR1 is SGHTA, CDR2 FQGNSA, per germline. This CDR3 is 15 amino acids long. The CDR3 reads CASSNGLARTYEQYF. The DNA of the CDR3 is TGTGCCAGCAGCAACGGACTAGCGCGGACCTACGAGCAGTACTTC.

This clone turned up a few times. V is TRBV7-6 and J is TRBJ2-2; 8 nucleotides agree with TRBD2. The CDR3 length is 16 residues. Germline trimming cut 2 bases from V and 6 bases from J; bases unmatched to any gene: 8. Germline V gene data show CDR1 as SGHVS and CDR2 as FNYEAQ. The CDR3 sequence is CASSLYFRGGSGELFF. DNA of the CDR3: TGTGCCAGCAGCTTATACTTTCGGGGGGGCTCCGGGGAGCTGTTTTTT.

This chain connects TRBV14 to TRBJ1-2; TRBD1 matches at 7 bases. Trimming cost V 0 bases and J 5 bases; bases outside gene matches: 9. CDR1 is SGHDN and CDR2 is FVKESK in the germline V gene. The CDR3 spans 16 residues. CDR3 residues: CASSQDGGTAPYGYTF. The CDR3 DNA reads TGTGCCAGCAGCCAAGATGGGGGGACAGCACCATATGGCTACACCTTC. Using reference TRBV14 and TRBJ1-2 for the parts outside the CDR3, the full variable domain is EAGVTQFPSHSVIEKGQTVTLRCDPISGHDNLYWYRRVMGKEIKFLLHFVKESKQDESGMPNNRFLAERTGGTYSTLKVQPAELEDSGVYFCASSQDGGTAPYGYTFGSGTRLTVV.

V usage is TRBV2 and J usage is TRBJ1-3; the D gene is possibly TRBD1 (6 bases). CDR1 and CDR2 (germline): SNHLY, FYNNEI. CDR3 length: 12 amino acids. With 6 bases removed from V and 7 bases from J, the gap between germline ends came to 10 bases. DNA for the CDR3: TGTGCCAGCAGACAGGGCGTGAACACCATATATTTT. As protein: CASRQGVNTIYF.

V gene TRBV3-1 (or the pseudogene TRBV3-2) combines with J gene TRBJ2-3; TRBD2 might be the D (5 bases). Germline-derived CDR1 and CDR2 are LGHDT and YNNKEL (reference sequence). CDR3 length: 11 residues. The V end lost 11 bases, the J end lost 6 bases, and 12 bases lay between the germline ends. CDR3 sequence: CACQIADTQYF. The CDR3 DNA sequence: TGTGCCTGCCAAATAGCGGATACGCAGTATTTT.

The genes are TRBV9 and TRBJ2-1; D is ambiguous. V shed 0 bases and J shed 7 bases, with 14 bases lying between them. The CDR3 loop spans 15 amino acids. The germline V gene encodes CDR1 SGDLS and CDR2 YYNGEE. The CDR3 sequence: CASSVESRRHNEQFF. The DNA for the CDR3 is TGTGCCAGCAGCGTAGAGTCTAGACGGCATAATGAGCAGTTCTTC.

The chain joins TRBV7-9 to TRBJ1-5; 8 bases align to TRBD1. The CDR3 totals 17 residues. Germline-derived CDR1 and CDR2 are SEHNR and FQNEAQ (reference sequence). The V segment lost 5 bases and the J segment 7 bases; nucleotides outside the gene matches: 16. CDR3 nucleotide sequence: TGTGCCAGCAGCCGGGTTAAGGACGGACAGGGCGGGCAGCCCCAGCATTTT. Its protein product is CASSRVKDGQGGQPQHF. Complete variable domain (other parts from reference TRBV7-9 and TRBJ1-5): DTGVSQNPRHKITKRGQNVTFRCDPISEHNRLYWYRQTLGQGPEFLTYFQNEAQLEKSRLLSDRFSAERPKGSFSTLEIQRTEQGDSAMYLCASSRVKDGQGGQPQHFGDGTRLSIL.

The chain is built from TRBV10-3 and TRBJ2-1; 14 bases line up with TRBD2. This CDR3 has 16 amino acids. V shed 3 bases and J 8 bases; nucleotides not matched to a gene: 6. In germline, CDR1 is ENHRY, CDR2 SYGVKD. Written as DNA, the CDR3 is TGTGCCATCAGTGAAGCCGGGACTAGCGGGAGAGATGAGCAGTTCTTC. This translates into CAISEAGTSGRDEQFF.

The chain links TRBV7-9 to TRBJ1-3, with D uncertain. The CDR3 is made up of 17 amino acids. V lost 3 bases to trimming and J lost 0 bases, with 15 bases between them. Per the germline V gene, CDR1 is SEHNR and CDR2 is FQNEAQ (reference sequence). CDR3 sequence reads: CASSLYEAAYSGNTIYF. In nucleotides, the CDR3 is TGTGCCAGCAGCTTGTACGAGGCCGCATACTCTGGAAACACCATATATTTT. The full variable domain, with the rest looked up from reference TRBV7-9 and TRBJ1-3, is DTGVSQNPRHKITKRGQNVTFRCDPISEHNRLYWYRQTLGQGPEFLTYFQNEAQLEKSRLLSDRFSAERPKGSFSTLEIQRTEQGDSAMYLCASSLYEAAYSGNTIYFGEGSWLTVV.

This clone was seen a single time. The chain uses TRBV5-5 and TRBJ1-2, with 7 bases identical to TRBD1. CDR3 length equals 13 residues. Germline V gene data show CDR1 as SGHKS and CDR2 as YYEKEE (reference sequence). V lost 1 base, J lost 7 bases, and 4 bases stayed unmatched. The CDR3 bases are TGTGCCAGCAGCTTGACAGGGGATGGTGGCTACACCTTC. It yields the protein CASSLTGDGGYTF.